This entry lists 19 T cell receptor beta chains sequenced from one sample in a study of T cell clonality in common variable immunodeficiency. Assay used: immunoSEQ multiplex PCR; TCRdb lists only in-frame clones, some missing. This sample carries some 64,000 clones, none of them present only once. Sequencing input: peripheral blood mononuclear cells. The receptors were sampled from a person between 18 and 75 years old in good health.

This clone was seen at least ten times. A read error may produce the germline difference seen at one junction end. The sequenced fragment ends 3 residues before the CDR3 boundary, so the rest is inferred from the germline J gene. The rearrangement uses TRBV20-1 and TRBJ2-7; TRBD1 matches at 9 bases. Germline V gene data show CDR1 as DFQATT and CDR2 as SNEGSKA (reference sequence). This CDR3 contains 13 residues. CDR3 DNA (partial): TGCAGTGCGAGGGGACAGGGCTCCCACGAG. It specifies CSARGQGSHE. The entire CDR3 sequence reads CSARGQGSHEQYF.

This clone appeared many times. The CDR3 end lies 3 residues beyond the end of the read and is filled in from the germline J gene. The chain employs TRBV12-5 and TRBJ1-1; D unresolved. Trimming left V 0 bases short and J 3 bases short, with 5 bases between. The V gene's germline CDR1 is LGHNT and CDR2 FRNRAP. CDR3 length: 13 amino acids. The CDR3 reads CASGLVPDTEAFF. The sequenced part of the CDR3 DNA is TGTGCTAGTGGTTTGGTTCCGGACACTGAA.

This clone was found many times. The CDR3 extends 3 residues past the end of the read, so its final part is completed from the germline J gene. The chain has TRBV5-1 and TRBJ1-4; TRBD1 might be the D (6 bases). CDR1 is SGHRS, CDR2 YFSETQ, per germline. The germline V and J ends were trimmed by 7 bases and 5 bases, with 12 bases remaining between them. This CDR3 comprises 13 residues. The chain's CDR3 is CASAQGKNEKLFF. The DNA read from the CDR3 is TGCGCCAGCGCTCAGGGGAAAAATGAAAAA.

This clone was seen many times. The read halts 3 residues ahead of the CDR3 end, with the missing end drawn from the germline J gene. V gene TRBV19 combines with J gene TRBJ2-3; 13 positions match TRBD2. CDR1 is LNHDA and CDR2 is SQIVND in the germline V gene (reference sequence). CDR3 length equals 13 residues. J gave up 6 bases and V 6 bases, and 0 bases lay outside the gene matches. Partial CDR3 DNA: TGTGCCAGTAGACTAGCGGGAGGGGATACG. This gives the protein CASRLAGGDT. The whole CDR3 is CASRLAGGDTQYF.

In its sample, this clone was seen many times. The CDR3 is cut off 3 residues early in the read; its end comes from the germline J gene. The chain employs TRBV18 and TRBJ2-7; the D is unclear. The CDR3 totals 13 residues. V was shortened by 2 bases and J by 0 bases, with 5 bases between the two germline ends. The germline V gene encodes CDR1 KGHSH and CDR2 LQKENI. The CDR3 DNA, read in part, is TGTGCCAGCTCACCAGGCAACTCCTACGAG. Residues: CASSPGNSYE. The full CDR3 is CASSPGNSYEQYF.

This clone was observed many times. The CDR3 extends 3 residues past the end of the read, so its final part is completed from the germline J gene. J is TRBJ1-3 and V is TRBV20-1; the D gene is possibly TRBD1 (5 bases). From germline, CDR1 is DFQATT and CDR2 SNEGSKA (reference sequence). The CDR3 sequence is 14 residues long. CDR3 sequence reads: CSAKRGQASGRIYF. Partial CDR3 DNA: TGCAGTGCTAAGAGAGGACAAGCCAGCGGGAGA.

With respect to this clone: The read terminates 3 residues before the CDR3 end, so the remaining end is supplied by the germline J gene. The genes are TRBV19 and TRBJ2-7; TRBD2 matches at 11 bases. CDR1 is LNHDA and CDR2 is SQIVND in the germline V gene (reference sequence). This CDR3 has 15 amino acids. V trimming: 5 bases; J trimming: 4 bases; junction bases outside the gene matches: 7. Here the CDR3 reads CASSVAGGPGYEQYF. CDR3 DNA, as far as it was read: TGTGCCAGTAGTGTAGCGGGAGGGCCGGGGTACGAG. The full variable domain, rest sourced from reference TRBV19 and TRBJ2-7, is DGGITQSPKYLFRKEGQNVTLSCEQNLNHDAMYWYRQDPGQGLRLIYYSQIVNDFQKGDIAEGYSVSREKKESFPLTVTSAQKNPTAFYLCASSVAGGPGYEQYFGPGTRLTVT.

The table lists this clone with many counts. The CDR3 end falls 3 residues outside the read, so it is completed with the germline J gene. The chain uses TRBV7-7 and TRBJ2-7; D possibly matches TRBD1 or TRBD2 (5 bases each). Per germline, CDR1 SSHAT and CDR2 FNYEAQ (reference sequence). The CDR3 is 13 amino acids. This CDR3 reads CASSRGNSYEQYF. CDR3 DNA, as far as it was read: TGTGCTAGCTCGAGGGGAAACTCCTACGAG.

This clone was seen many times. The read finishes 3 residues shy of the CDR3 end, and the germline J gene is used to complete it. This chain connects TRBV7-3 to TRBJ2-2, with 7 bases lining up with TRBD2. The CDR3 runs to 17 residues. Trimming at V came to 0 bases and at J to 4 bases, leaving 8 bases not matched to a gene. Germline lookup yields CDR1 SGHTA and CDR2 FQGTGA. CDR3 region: CASSLTSRAGITGELFF. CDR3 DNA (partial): TGTGCCAGCAGCTTAACGTCAAGAGCGGGGATCACCGGGGAG.

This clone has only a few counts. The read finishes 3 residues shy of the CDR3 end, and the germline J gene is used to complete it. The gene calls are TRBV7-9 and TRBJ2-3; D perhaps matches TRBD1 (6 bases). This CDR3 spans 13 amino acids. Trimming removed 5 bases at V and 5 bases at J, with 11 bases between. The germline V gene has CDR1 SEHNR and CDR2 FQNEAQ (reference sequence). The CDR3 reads CASSLQGIDTQYF. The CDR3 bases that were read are TGTGCCAGCAGCCTGCAGGGGATAGATACG. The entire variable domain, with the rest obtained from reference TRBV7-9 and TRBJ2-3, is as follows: DTGVSQNPRHKITKRGQNVTFRCDPISEHNRLYWYRQTLGQGPEFLTYFQNEAQLEKSRLLSDRFSAERPKGSFSTLEIQRTEQGDSAMYLCASSLQGIDTQYFGPGTRLTVL.

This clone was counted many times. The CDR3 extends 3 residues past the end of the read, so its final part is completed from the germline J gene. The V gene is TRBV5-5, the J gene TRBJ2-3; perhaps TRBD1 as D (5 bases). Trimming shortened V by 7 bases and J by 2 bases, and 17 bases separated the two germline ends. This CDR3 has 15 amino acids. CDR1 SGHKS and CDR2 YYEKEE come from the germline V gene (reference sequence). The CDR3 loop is CASEHTTAITDTQYF. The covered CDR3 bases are TGTGCCAGCGAACACACGACAGCTATCACAGATACG.

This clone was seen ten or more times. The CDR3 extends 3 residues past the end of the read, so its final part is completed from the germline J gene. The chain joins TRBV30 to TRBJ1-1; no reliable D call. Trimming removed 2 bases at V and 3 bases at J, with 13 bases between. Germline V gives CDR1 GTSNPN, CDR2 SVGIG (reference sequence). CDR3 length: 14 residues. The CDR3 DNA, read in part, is TGTGCCTGGAGTACACGAGGGCGGGACACTGAA. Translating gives CAWSTRGRDTE. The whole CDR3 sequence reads CAWSTRGRDTEAFF.

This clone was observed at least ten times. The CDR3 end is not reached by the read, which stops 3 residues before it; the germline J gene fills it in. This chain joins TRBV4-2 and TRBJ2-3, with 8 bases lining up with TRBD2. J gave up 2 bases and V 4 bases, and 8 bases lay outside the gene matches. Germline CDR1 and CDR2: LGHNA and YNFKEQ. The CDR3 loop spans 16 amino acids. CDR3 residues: CASSPTRGGNTDTQYF. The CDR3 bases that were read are TGTGCCAGCAGCCCCACACGCGGGGGGAACACAGATACG.

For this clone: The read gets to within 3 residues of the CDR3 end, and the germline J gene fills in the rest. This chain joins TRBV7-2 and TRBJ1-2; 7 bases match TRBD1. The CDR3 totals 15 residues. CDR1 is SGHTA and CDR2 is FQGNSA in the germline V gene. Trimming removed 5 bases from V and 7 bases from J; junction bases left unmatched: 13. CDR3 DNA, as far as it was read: TGTGCCAGCAGCACCAAAACCCGGGACAGCTTTGGC. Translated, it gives CASSTKTRDSFG. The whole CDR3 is CASSTKTRDSFGYTF.

The covered CDR3 bases are TGTGCCAGCAGTGAAGCAGGGCGAAATCAGCCC. Protein sequence: CASSEAGRNQP. The CDR3 as a whole reads CASSEAGRNQPQHF. The chain joins TRBV2 to TRBJ1-5; D unresolved. The read terminates 3 residues before the CDR3 end, so the remaining end is supplied by the germline J gene. Germline CDR1 and CDR2: SNHLY and FYNNEI. The CDR3 contains 14 residues. The ends were cut back, 0 bases at V and 4 bases at J, with 7 bases in the middle.

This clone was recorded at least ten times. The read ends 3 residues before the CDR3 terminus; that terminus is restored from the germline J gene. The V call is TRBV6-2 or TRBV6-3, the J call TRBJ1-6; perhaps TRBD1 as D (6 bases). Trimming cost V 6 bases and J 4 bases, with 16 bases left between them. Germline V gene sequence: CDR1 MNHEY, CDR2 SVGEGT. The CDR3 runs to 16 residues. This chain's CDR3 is CASSHEGHLYNSPLHF. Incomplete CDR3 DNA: TGTGCCAGCAGCCATGAGGGACATTTATATAATTCACCC.

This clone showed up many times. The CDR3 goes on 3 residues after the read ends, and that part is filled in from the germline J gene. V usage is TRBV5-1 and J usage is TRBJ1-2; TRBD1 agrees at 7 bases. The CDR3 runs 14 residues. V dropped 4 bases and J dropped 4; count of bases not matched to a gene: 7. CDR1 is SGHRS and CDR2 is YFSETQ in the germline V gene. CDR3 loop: CASSTGTASYGYTF. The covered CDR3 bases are TGCGCCAGCAGCACAGGGACAGCAAGCTATGGC.

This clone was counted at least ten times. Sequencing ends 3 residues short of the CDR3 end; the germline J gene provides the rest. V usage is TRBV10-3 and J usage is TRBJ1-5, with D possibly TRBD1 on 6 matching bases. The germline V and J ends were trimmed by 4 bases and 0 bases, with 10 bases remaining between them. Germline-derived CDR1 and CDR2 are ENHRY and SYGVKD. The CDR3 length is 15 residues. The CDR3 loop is CAISGGQPSNQPQHF. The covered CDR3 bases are TGTGCCATCAGTGGGGGACAACCTAGCAATCAGCCC.

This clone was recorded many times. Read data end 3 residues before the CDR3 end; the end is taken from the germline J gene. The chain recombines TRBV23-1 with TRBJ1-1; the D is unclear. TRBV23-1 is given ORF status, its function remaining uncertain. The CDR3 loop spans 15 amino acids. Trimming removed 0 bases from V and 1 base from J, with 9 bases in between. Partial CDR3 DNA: TGCGCCAGCAGTCAATCGAAGGGCGAGAACACTGAA. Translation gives CASSQSKGENTE. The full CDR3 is CASSQSKGENTEAFF.